This T cell receptor (beta chain) was profiled in a study of molecular identifiers for immune sequencing clone quantification. TCRdb called the PCR reads again in MiXCR, with one record for every CDR3 protein. The profile covers approximately 550,000 distinct CDR3 sequences, with roughly 26% appearing a single time and 0.7% to 0.9% taken by the ten largest. V was pared by 2 bases and J by 3 bases, with 10 bases between. The length of the CDR3 is 14 residues. Per germline, CDR1 MNHEY and CDR2 SVGEGT. V usage is TRBV6-2 or TRBV6-3 and J usage is TRBJ1-2; D is possibly TRBD1 (5 bases). This sequence originates from a human donor in good health. Some libraries in this study had Jurkat cell RNA spiked in. The sequenced sample was naive CD8+ T cells from blood, with Jurkat cell RNA spiked in. Subset reported: FACS-sorted CD8+CD4-CCR7+CD45RA+ naive T cells. In DNA, the CDR3 is TGTGCCAGCAGTTACGGGGGGACCCACTATGGCTACACCTTC. Translation: CASSYGGTHYGYTF.